These 27 T cell receptor beta chains were sequenced from one sample in a study of control samples from healthy donors and cancer patients. Sequencing was performed with immunoSEQ multiplex PCR; in TCRdb, only in-frame clones are kept and a portion is missing. The data hold fewer than 200,000 clones, with around nine tenths observed a single time. Sequences were obtained from blood. The source is a man between 25 and 39 years old in good health.

This chain uses TRBV7-2 with TRBJ1-6, with 7 nucleotides matching TRBD1. The CDR3 sequence is 15 residues long. CDR1 SGHTA and CDR2 FQGNSA come from the germline V gene. V shed 5 bases, J shed 7 bases, and the junction held 8 bases outside the gene matches. CDR3 nucleotides: TGTGCCAGCAGCCAACAGGGACAGATAAATTCACCCCTCCACTTT. Amino acid sequence: CASSQQGQINSPLHF.

This clone was recorded a few times. This sequence joins TRBV3-1 (or the pseudogene TRBV3-2) and TRBJ2-7; 8 bases align to TRBD2. Germline V gives CDR1 LGHDT, CDR2 YNNKEL (reference sequence). V shed 4 bases and J 13 bases; nucleotides not matched to a gene: 6. The CDR3 sequence is 11 residues long. The CDR3 spells CASSRGLALYF. DNA for the CDR3: TGTGCCAGCAGCCGAGGACTAGCCCTCTACTTC.

The gene calls are TRBV7-8 and TRBJ1-1; D possibly corresponds to TRBD1 (6 bases). CDR3 length equals 16 residues. V lost 1 base and J 3 bases, leaving 15 bases between the germline ends. Germline-derived CDR1 and CDR2 are SGHVS and FQNEAQ. The CDR3 nucleotides are TGTGCCAGCAGCTTAGAAGGGGGGTACGTGCACACTGAAGCTTTCTTT. It codes for CASSLEGGYVHTEAFF.

This clone has just one count. V usage is TRBV12-3 or TRBV12-4 and J usage is TRBJ2-7, with D perhaps assigned TRBD1 or TRBD2 (5 bases each). V was clipped by 7 bases and J by 2 bases, with 9 bases between them. This CDR3 is built from 12 residues. CDR3 residues: CASKGRAYEQYF. The CDR3 DNA follows: TGTGCCAGCAAGGGACGGGCCTACGAGCAGTACTTC.

The gene calls are TRBV6-2 or TRBV6-3 and TRBJ2-7; either TRBD1 or TRBD2 may fit D (7 bases each). Germline V gene lookup returns CDR1 MNHEY and CDR2 SVGEGT. Trimming took off 8 bases at V and 7 bases at J, with 30 bases between the two ends. CDR3 length equals 17 residues. In DNA, the CDR3 is TGTGCCAGCTGCCTTAACAGGGGAGGGGTCGTATCGTGTGAGCAGTACTTC. Translated, it gives CASCLNRGGVVSCEQYF.

V is TRBV6-1 and J is TRBJ1-3; D remains ambiguous. V shed 2 bases and J shed 4 bases, with 9 bases lying between them. The CDR3 runs 14 residues. CDR1 is MNHNS and CDR2 is SASEGT in the germline V gene. The CDR3 region has the DNA TGTGCCAGCAGTGAATGGGGAGGGGGAAACACCATATATTTT. This encodes CASSEWGGGNTIYF.

This chain uses TRBV6-4 with TRBJ2-1; 7 bases map to TRBD2. This CDR3 spans 15 amino acids. J was trimmed by 6 bases and V by 0 bases; bases with no gene match: 5. The germline gives CDR1 MRHNA, CDR2 SNTAGT. The CDR3 DNA reads as TGTGCCAGCAGTGACTCGGCGGGAGTAAGCAATGAGCAGTTCTTC. Its protein is CASSDSAGVSNEQFF.

In its sample, this clone was seen once. The rearrangement links TRBV3-1 (or the pseudogene TRBV3-2) to TRBJ1-3; D might be TRBD1 (5 bases). This CDR3 is 17 amino acids long. Germline V gives CDR1 LGHDT, CDR2 YNNKEL (reference sequence). Trimming pared 4 bases from V and 2 bases from J, leaving 18 bases between. CDR3 sequence: CASSPGGPQVTGNTIYF. CDR3 DNA sequence: TGTGCCAGCAGCCCTGGGGGACCCCAAGTGACTGGAAACACCATATATTTT.

This clone was seen just once. The chain employs TRBV6-5 and TRBJ1-2; a possible D gene is TRBD1 (6 bases). Trimming left V 6 bases short and J 8 bases short, with 16 bases between. The germline CDR1 and CDR2 sequences are MNHEY and SVGAGI. CDR3 size: 13 residues. The CDR3 DNA follows: TGTGCCAGCAGCCTCACTCCAGGGGACGGCTACACCTTC. Its translation is CASSLTPGDGYTF.

The V gene is TRBV6-4, the J gene TRBJ1-6; no firm D call. V was cut by 3 bases and J by 9 bases, with 15 bases left in between. CDR1 is MRHNA and CDR2 is SNTAGT in the germline V gene. CDR3 length: 15 residues. The DNA of the CDR3 is TGTGCCAGCAGTGATACAACACGGAGGAGTTCACCCCTCCACTTT. Translated: CASSDTTRRSSPLHF.

This chain uses TRBV7-2 with TRBJ1-2, with 7 bases identical to TRBD1. CDR3 length: 15 residues. Germline CDR1 SGHTA, CDR2 FQGNSA. Germline trimming cut 5 bases from V and 4 bases from J; bases unmatched to any gene: 10. CDR3 DNA: TGTGCCAGCAGCGCGGGACAGTTAACTGTCTATGGCTACACCTTC. This codes for CASSAGQLTVYGYTF. The variable domain in full, with the rest retrieved from reference TRBV7-2 and TRBJ1-2, is GAGVSQSPSNKVTEKGKDVELRCDPISGHTALYWYRQSLGQGLEFLIYFQGNSAPDKSGLPSDRFSAERTGGSVSTLTIQRTQQEDSAVYLCASSAGQLTVYGYTFGSGTRLTVV.

This chain joins TRBV11-2 and TRBJ2-3; 16 bases are shared with TRBD2. There are 18 residues in the CDR3. Per germline, CDR1 SGHAT and CDR2 FQNNGV. V was clipped by 5 bases and J by 5 bases; unmatched bases: 10. The CDR3 region has the DNA TGTGCCAGCAGCATACTGTCCGGGACTAGCGGGAGGGGAGATACGCAGTATTTT. Its protein is CASSILSGTSGRGDTQYF.

The V and J genes are TRBV3-1 (or the pseudogene TRBV3-2) and TRBJ2-1; D remains unclear. V lost 1 base to trimming and J lost 10 bases, with 14 bases between them. The CDR3 length is 14 residues. Germline V gene data show CDR1 as LGHDT and CDR2 as YNNKEL (reference sequence). CDR3 in amino acids: CASSQGQGPGEQFF. For the CDR3, the DNA is TGTGCCAGCAGCCAAGGACAAGGGCCAGGAGAGCAGTTCTTC.

V usage is TRBV14 and J usage is TRBJ2-5; D perhaps matches TRBD2 (6 bases). CDR1 and CDR2 (germline): SGHDN, FVKESK. V was shortened by 4 bases and J by 4 bases, with 13 bases between the two germline ends. This CDR3 has 14 residues. The CDR3 loop is CASSPIGTSETQYF. The CDR3 DNA reads as TGTGCCAGCAGCCCTATAGGGACTTCAGAGACCCAGTACTTC.

The CDR3 coding sequence is TGTGCCAGCAGTCCCGGGGACACTCCCTACGAGCAGTACTTC. Protein sequence: CASSPGDTPYEQYF. The chain joins TRBV28 to TRBJ2-7; weak D call: TRBD1 (6 bases). The V gene lost 5 bases and the J gene lost 2 bases, with 13 bases spanning the gap. Germline assignment: CDR1 MDHEN and CDR2 SYDVKM. The CDR3 has 14 residues.

This sequence joins TRBV5-6 and TRBJ2-2; 7 bases agree with TRBD2. The CDR3 runs to 17 residues. V was pared by 4 bases and J by 0 bases, with 9 bases of the junction left unmatched. Germline CDR1 is SGHDT and CDR2 is YYEEEE. The CDR3 protein is CASSPLGGRSNTGELFF. CDR3 in DNA: TGTGCCAGCAGCCCTCTGGGGGGGAGATCGAACACCGGGGAGCTGTTTTTT.

This clone appeared a single time. The chain links TRBV6-5 to TRBJ2-2, with 10 bases aligning to TRBD1. Germline V gene data show CDR1 as MNHEY and CDR2 as SVGAGI. The V and J ends lost 4 bases and 6 bases, in that order; junction bases with no gene match: 8. The CDR3 has 16 amino acids. The CDR3 spells CASSSLGQGKSGELFF. CDR3 DNA: TGTGCCAGCAGTTCCTTGGGACAGGGGAAATCCGGGGAGCTGTTTTTT.

This clone showed up just once. V and J are TRBV14 and TRBJ2-1; D is uncertain. There are 15 residues in the CDR3. Germline lookup yields CDR1 SGHDN and CDR2 FVKESK. V lost 0 bases, J lost 10 bases, and 16 bases lay in between. CDR3 in amino acids: CASSQDQGWRIEQFF. Here the CDR3 DNA reads TGTGCCAGCAGCCAAGATCAAGGGTGGCGGATCGAGCAGTTCTTC.

CDR3: CASSPPGVQMGAFF. CDR3 nucleotide sequence: TGTGCCAGCTCACCACCGGGCGTTCAGATGGGAGCTTTCTTT. This rearrangement joins TRBV18 to TRBJ1-1; the D is unclear. The V gene's germline CDR1 is KGHSH and CDR2 LQKENI. Trimming took off 0 bases at V and 10 bases at J, with 15 bases between the two ends. There are 14 residues in the CDR3.

This clone has only one observation. The V call is TRBV6-5, the J call TRBJ1-1, with 7 bases matching TRBD1. With 2 bases clipped from V and 7 bases from J, the junction kept 4 bases outside the gene matches. CDR1 and CDR2 from the germline V gene are MNHEY and SVGAGI. CDR3 length equals 13 residues. The CDR3 DNA reads as TGTGCCAGCAGTTACCGGAGGGACAGTGAAGCTTTCTTT. Its protein is CASSYRRDSEAFF.

The chain couples TRBV5-4 to TRBJ1-6, with D possibly matching TRBD1 (5 bases). The CDR3 spans 15 residues. CDR1 and CDR2 (germline): SGHNT, YYREEE (reference sequence). V was trimmed by 4 bases and J by 12 bases, leaving 20 bases between them. The CDR3 coding sequence is TGTGCCAGCAGCATTGGGGCAGGGAATGATGGACCCCTCCACTTT. Translating it yields CASSIGAGNDGPLHF.

The V and J genes are TRBV5-1 and TRBJ1-3; D unresolved. The CDR3 length is 12 residues. Trimming stripped 0 bases from V and 4 bases from J, with 2 bases between. Germline values: CDR1 SGHRS, CDR2 YFSETQ. The CDR3 nucleotides read TGCGCCAGCAGCTTGGAAGGAAACACCATATATTTT. Encoded protein: CASSLEGNTIYF.

The genes are TRBV15 and TRBJ2-5; the D is unclear. V dropped 0 bases and J dropped 3 bases, with 8 bases sitting between them. The germline V gene has CDR1 LNHNV and CDR2 YYDKDF (reference sequence). The CDR3 has 14 amino acids. The CDR3 sequence is CATSRDMGKETQYF. In DNA form, the CDR3 reads TGTGCCACCAGCAGAGATATGGGGAAAGAGACCCAGTACTTC.

The chain recombines TRBV19 with TRBJ1-2; tentative D call: TRBD1 (5 bases). CDR3 length equals 14 residues. Deletions cut 3 bases from V and 7 bases from J, with 15 bases between. Per the germline V gene, CDR1 is LNHDA and CDR2 is SQIVND (reference sequence). The CDR3 region has the DNA TGTGCCAGTAGTATGGCCCCGACAGATCCTGGCTACACCTTC. It yields the protein CASSMAPTDPGYTF.

DNA for the CDR3: TGCGCCAGCAGTCACAAATTGAACACTGAAGCTTTCTTT. It yields the protein CASSHKLNTEAFF. The chain uses TRBV10-1 and TRBJ1-1; the D is unclear. The CDR3 contains 13 residues. Germline CDR1 WNHNN, CDR2 SYGVQD (reference sequence). V was shortened by 5 bases and J by 0 bases, with 7 bases between the two germline ends.

The rearrangement joins TRBV23-1 to TRBJ2-1; D may correspond to TRBD1 or TRBD2 (5 bases each). TRBV23-1 is designated an ORF whose function remains uncertain. V shed 0 bases and J shed 2 bases, with 11 bases lying between them. The CDR3 contains 16 residues. CDR3 DNA sequence: TGCGCCAGCAGTCAATCGGGGGTTAACACCTACAATGAGCAGTTCTTC. Translated, it gives CASSQSGVNTYNEQFF.

CDR3 loop: CASSLEGQSNGQYF. In nucleotides, the CDR3 is TGCGCCAGCAGCTTGGAAGGGCAGTCTAACGGGCAGTACTTC. This chain joins TRBV5-1 and TRBJ2-7, with D unclear. Germline CDR1 is SGHRS and CDR2 is YFSETQ. This CDR3 is 14 amino acids long. V was clipped by 0 bases and J by 9 bases, with 16 bases between them.